These 6 T cell receptor beta chains share one sample of origin, sequenced in a study of blood T cell repertoires in COVID-19. Libraries were prepared by immunoSEQ multiplex PCR; TCRdb keeps only in-frame clonotypes and omits some of them. The table records about 270,000 clones, approximately 89% of them present only once. The source material was PBMCs or T cells enriched from blood (not recorded which). These receptors were obtained from a man aged 35-49 years who had been exposed to COVID-19.

The CDR3 nucleotides are TGTGCCAGCAGCTTTGAAGGGGCCAGTCAGCCCCAGCATTTT. This translates into CASSFEGASQPQHF. J is TRBJ1-5 and V is TRBV7-9, with D possibly matching TRBD1 (5 bases). CDR3 size: 14 residues. Germline CDR1 SEHNR, CDR2 FQNEAQ (reference sequence). V shed 3 bases and J shed 6 bases, with 12 bases lying between them.

This clone appeared once. This chain connects TRBV28 to TRBJ1-1; 9 bases match TRBD1. Looked up from germline, CDR1 is MDHEN and CDR2 is SYDVKM. Trimming took 6 bases from V and 2 from J; bases not matched to a gene: 7. This CDR3 region has 15 residues. The CDR3 DNA reads as TGTGCCAGCAGCACAGGGGGCGCGGTCAACACTGAAGCTTTCTTT. Protein product: CASSTGGAVNTEAFF. Variable domain in full (rest from reference TRBV28 and TRBJ1-1): DVKVTQSSRYLVKRTGEKVFLECVQDMDHENMFWYRQDPGLGLRLIYFSYDVKMKEKGDIPEGYSVSREKKERFSLILESASTNQTSMYLCASSTGGAVNTEAFFGQGTRLTVV.

The chain carries TRBV4-3 and TRBJ2-7, with 7 bases lining up with TRBD1. Trimming at V came to 3 bases and at J to 6 bases, leaving 8 bases not matched to a gene. This CDR3 has 14 amino acids. Germline V gives CDR1 LGHNA, CDR2 YSLEER. The CDR3 protein is CASSHLPGQREQYF. DNA of the CDR3: TGCGCCAGCAGCCATTTGCCGGGACAGCGCGAGCAGTACTTC.

The chain links TRBV12-5 to TRBJ2-7; 7 bases match TRBD1. Germline-derived CDR1 and CDR2 are LGHNT and FRNRAP. The ends lost 4 bases at V and 2 bases at J; junction bases unmatched: 2. This CDR3 has 13 residues. CDR3 DNA sequence: TGTGCTAGTGGTTGGGACAGACCCTACGAGCAGTACTTC. This sequence encodes CASGWDRPYEQYF.

V gene TRBV5-1 combines with J gene TRBJ2-7, with 12 bases lining up with TRBD2. The germline gives CDR1 SGHRS, CDR2 YFSETQ. The trim removed 4 bases at V and 4 bases at J, leaving 3 bases unmatched. The CDR3 covers 14 residues. This CDR3 reads CASSPSGRGYEQYF. The DNA of the CDR3 is TGCGCCAGCAGCCCTAGCGGGAGGGGATACGAGCAGTACTTC. Supplemented by reference TRBV5-1 and TRBJ2-7, the full variable domain reads KAGVTQTPRYLIKTRGQQVTLSCSPISGHRSVSWYQQTPGQGLQFLFEYFSETQRNKGNFPGRFSGRQFSNSRSEMNVSTLELGDSALYLCASSPSGRGYEQYFGPGTRLTVT.

The DNA for the CDR3 is TGCAGCGTGGGAGGGGGCAATCAGCCCCAGCATTTT. Its translation is CSVGGGNQPQHF. The chain uses TRBV29-1 and TRBJ1-5; possibly TRBD1 for D (5 bases). CDR1 and CDR2 (germline): SQVTM, ANQGSEA. Trimming removed 6 bases from V and 2 bases from J, with 8 bases in between. The CDR3 is made up of 12 amino acids. The full variable domain, rest sourced from reference TRBV29-1 and TRBJ1-5, is SAVISQKPSRDICQRGTSLTIQCQVDSQVTMMFWYRQQPGQSLTLIATANQGSEATYESGFVIDKFPISRPNLTFSTLTVSNMSPEDSSIYLCSVGGGNQPQHFGDGTRLSIL.